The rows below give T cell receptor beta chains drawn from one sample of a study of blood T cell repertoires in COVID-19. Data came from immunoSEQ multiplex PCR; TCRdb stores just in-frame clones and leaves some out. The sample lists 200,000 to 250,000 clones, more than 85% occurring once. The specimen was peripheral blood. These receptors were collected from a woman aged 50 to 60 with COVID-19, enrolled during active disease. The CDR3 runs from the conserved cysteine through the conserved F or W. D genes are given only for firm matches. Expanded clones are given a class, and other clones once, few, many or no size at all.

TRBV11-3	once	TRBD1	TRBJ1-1	CASSSWFGAGQMNTEAFF	TGTGCCAGCAGCTCTTGGTTTGGGGCGGGACAGATGAACACTGAAGCTTTCTTT
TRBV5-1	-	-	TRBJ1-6	CASSLAGVSSPLHF	TGCGCCAGCAGCTTGGCCGGGGTCAGTTCACCCCTCCACTTT
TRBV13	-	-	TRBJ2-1	CASSLEGRPSPYNEQFF	TGTGCCAGCAGCTTAGAGGGGCGGCCCTCCCCCTACAATGAGCAGTTCTTC
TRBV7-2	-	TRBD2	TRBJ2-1	CASSLGGGYNEQFF	TGTGCCAGCAGCTTGGGCGGGGGTTACAATGAGCAGTTCTTC
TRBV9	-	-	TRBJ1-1	CASSPPSRGWDTEAFF	TGTGCCAGCAGCCCTCCCAGCCGAGGGTGGGACACTGAAGCTTTCTTT
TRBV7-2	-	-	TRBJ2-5	CASSLVGGETQYF	TGTGCCAGCAGCTTGGTGGGGGGAGAGACCCAGTACTTC
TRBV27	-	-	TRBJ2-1	CASSFHVGGSPYNEQFF	TGTGCCAGCAGTTTCCACGTGGGGGGTTCCCCCTACAATGAGCAGTTCTTC
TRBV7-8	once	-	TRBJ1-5	CASSWAVNSNQPQHF	TGTGCCAGCAGTTGGGCAGTTAATAGCAATCAGCCCCAGCATTTT
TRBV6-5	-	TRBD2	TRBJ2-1	CASSLLAGGRQEQFF	TGTGCCAGCAGCCTTCTCGCGGGGGGGCGGCAGGAGCAGTTCTTC
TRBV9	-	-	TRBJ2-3	CASSVKGASEGTQYF	TGTGCCAGCAGCGTAAAGGGGGCTAGCGAGGGTACGCAGTATTTT
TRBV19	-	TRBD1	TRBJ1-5	CASSTLGGGRQPQHF	TGTGCCAGTAGTACCTTAGGGGGCGGAAGGCAGCCCCAGCATTTT
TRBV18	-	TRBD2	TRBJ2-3	CASSLRAGGPDTQYF	TGTGCCAGCTCCCTCCGCGCGGGGGGGCCAGATACGCAGTATTTT
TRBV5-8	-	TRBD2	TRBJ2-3	CASSPQSGALLYTQYF	TGTGCCAGCAGCCCCCAAAGCGGGGCCCTCCTTTATACGCAGTATTTT
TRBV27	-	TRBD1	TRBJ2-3	CASTPQGLTGTGGTDTQYF	TGTGCCAGCACTCCTCAAGGTCTCACCGGGACAGGGGGGACAGATACGCAGTATTTT
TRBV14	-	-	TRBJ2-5	CASSQEITGGVLETQYF	TGTGCCAGCAGCCAAGAGATCACAGGGGGGGTGTTGGAGACCCAGTACTTC
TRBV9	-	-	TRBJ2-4	CASSVADDRSQYF	TGTGCCAGCAGCGTAGCTGATGACAGGTCACAGTACTTC
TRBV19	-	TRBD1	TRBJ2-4	CASSGRRQGRNIQYF	TGTGCCAGTAGTGGCAGGAGACAGGGACGGAACATTCAGTACTTC
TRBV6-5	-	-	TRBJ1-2	CATHPSGLSGYTF	TGTGCCACCCACCCAAGTGGGCTTAGTGGCTACACCTTC
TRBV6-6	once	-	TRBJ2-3	CASSYLRGPDTQYF	TGTGCCAGCAGTTACTTGCGGGGGCCAGATACGCAGTATTTT
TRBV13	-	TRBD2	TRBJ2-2	CASSFGGLAGKNTGELFF	TGTGCCAGCAGCTTTGGGGGTCTAGCGGGGAAGAACACCGGGGAGCTGTTTTTT
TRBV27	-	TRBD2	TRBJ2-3	CASSFSQRGDTDTQYF	TGTGCCAGCAGTTTCTCCCAGCGGGGGGACACAGATACGCAGTATTTT
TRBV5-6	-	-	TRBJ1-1	CASSLAPSLEAFF	TGTGCCAGCAGCTTGGCCCCAAGCCTTGAAGCTTTCTTT
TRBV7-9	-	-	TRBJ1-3	CASSLNPVQGYSGNTIYF	TGTGCCAGCAGCTTAAACCCAGTGCAGGGCTACTCTGGAAACACCATATATTTT